Listed below are T cell receptor beta chains from one sample, sequenced in a study of blood T cells in healthy people across ages. TCRdb used MiXCR to reprocess the 5' RACE reads, holding one entry per CDR3 protein. The repertoire holds some 1.5 million distinct CDR3 sequences, roughly 27% seen once, with 6.5% to 8.5% in the top ten. The sequenced material came from blood. The receptors here all came from a woman aged 30 to 39 in good health. Both conserved end residues are part of each CDR3. A D gene is named only where the DNA matches it firmly. Expanded clones get a size class; other rows say once, few or many, or leave the size out.

len | j_gene | v_gene | d_gene | abundance | CDR3aa | CDR3nt
14 | TRBJ1-4 | TRBV3-1 | - | - | CTSSQRGGGRKLFF | TGTACCAGCAGCCAAAGGGGCGGGGGTCGCAAACTGTTTTTT
14 | TRBJ2-1 | TRBV29-1 | TRBD2 | many | CSAMWLAGAYEQFF | TGCAGCGCCATGTGGCTAGCGGGAGCGTATGAGCAGTTCTTC
16 | TRBJ1-1 | TRBV3-1 | - | - | CANSQVGSLSNTEAFF | TGTGCCAACAGCCAAGTAGGGAGTCTTTCGAACACTGAAGCTTTCTTT
10 | TRBJ1-2 | TRBV29-1 | - | many | CSAQGYGYTF | TGCAGCGCACAGGGCTATGGCTACACCTTC
15 | TRBJ2-5 | TRBV15 | - | many | CATSRAGTGTREQYF | TGTGCCACCAGCAGAGCCGGGACAGGGACTAGGGAGCAGTACTTC
16 | TRBJ1-6 | TRBV15 | - | few | CATSPAGPLINSPLHF | TGTGCCACCAGCCCCGCTGGACCGCTGATCAATTCACCCCTCCACTTT
17 | TRBJ2-2 | TRBV4-3 | - | - | CASSQAPGLMNTGELFF | TGCGCCAGCAGCCAAGCCCCGGGACTGATGAACACCGGGGAGCTGTTTTTT
14 | TRBJ2-1 | TRBV20-1 | - | many | CSAPQGSGPNEQFF | TGCAGTGCCCCTCAGGGTTCGGGTCCAAATGAGCAGTTCTTC
13 | TRBJ1-2 | TRBV12-3/TRBV12-4 | TRBD1 | once | CARPTGRGYGYTF | TGTGCCAGACCGACAGGGCGGGGCTATGGCTACACCTTC
15 | TRBJ2-5 | TRBV2 | - | few | CASSERLGEQETQYF | TGTGCCAGCAGTGAACGGTTGGGGGAGCAAGAGACCCAGTACTTC
15 | TRBJ2-3 | TRBV5-1 | - | few | CASSLVGALTDTQYF | TGCGCCAGCAGCTTGGTTGGGGCCCTCACAGATACGCAGTATTTT
15 | TRBJ2-5 | TRBV7-9 | - | - | CASSLALPGQETQYF | TGTGCCAGCAGCCTCGCCCTTCCAGGACAAGAGACCCAGTACTTC
17 | TRBJ2-3 | TRBV20-1 | - | - | CSARDRVGGTSTDTQYF | TGCAGTGCTAGAGATCGAGTAGGGGGGACTAGCACAGATACGCAGTATTTT
14 | TRBJ2-7 | TRBV11-2 | TRBD1 | many | CASSFGQDSYEQYF | TGTGCCAGCAGCTTCGGACAGGACTCCTACGAGCAGTACTTC
15 | TRBJ2-7 | TRBV9 | - | few | CASSVDPGLNSEQYF | TGTGCCAGCAGCGTAGACCCGGGACTTAATTCCGAGCAGTACTTC